Listed here are 25 T cell receptor beta chains from one sample, sequenced in a study of T cell responses to AZD1222 COVID-19 vaccine. The data were produced by immunoSEQ multiplex PCR, yet TCRdb's version contains in-frame clones alone and is incomplete. The data show 80,000 to 100,000 clones, approximately 85% seen once. Sequences were derived from peripheral blood, sampled on day 0 of AZD1222 vaccination. These receptors were collected from an adult in good health.

The count of this clone is one. CDR3: CASSIHPTLNTEAFF. The DNA of the CDR3 is TGTGCCAGTAGTATCCACCCGACCCTGAACACTGAAGCTTTCTTT. V gene TRBV19 combines with J gene TRBJ1-1; D is undetermined. V dropped 3 bases and J dropped 0 bases, with 11 bases sitting between them. The CDR3 spans 15 residues. From germline, CDR1 is LNHDA and CDR2 SQIVND (reference sequence).

The chain links TRBV3-1 (or the pseudogene TRBV3-2) to TRBJ2-1; no clear D. The germline gives CDR1 LGHDT, CDR2 YNNKEL (reference sequence). The CDR3 has 14 amino acids. With 0 bases removed from V and 12 bases from J, the gap between germline ends came to 15 bases. CDR3 nucleotide sequence: TGTGCCAGCAGCCAAGATCCGACCTCGATTGGGCAGTTCTTC. This gives the protein CASSQDPTSIGQFF.

The chain links TRBV28 to TRBJ2-7; 9 bases agree with TRBD1. There are 17 residues in the CDR3. With 4 bases clipped from V and 6 bases from J, the junction kept 16 bases outside the gene matches. Germline assignment: CDR1 MDHEN and CDR2 SYDVKM. The CDR3 loop reads CASSYAITGGIGGEQYF. The CDR3 region has the DNA TGTGCCAGCAGTTACGCGATTACAGGGGGCATAGGTGGCGAGCAGTACTTC.

The J gene is TRBJ2-7, the V gene TRBV28; 12 nucleotides agree with TRBD1. This CDR3 contains 17 residues. CDR1 is MDHEN and CDR2 is SYDVKM in the germline V gene. With V trimmed by 1 base and J by 6 bases, 10 bases remained unmatched. The CDR3 loop reads CASSLLTSPGQGAEQYF. CDR3 DNA: TGTGCCAGCAGTTTATTAACTTCTCCGGGACAGGGGGCCGAGCAGTACTTC.

The chain is built from TRBV2 and TRBJ1-6; no definite D call. The CDR3 sequence is 15 residues long. V was trimmed by 2 bases and J by 8 bases, leaving 13 bases between them. Per the germline V gene, CDR1 is SNHLY and CDR2 is FYNNEI. CDR3 residues: CASSEIQPWDSPLHF. Here the CDR3 DNA reads TGTGCCAGCAGTGAAATACAGCCGTGGGATTCACCCCTCCACTTT. The full variable domain, its missing parts supplied by reference TRBV2 and TRBJ1-6, is EPEVTQTPSHQVTQMGQEVILRCVPISNHLYFYWYRQILGQKVEFLVSFYNNEISEKSEIFDDQFSVERPDGSNFTLKIRSTKLEDSAMYFCASSEIQPWDSPLHFGNGTRLTVT.

This rearrangement joins TRBV7-3 to TRBJ1-1, with D hard to call. The CDR3 consists of 14 residues. The V gene's germline CDR1 is SGHTA and CDR2 FQGTGA. Deletions cut 0 bases from V and 3 bases from J, with 8 bases between. The CDR3 sequence is CASSLTDGDTEAFF. The CDR3, as DNA: TGTGCCAGCAGCTTAACGGACGGGGACACTGAAGCTTTCTTT.

This clone came up once. This chain connects TRBV19 to TRBJ2-6; D gene unclear. Per the germline V gene, CDR1 is LNHDA and CDR2 is SQIVND (reference sequence). The CDR3 has 15 amino acids. The germline V and J ends were trimmed by 10 bases and 2 bases, with 15 bases remaining between them. DNA for the CDR3: TGTGCCACCTCAGCCTCGCGGCCTGGGGCCAACGTCCTGACTTTC. Its protein product is CATSASRPGANVLTF. Complete variable domain (other parts from reference TRBV19 and TRBJ2-6): DGGITQSPKYLFRKEGQNVTLSCEQNLNHDAMYWYRQDPGQGLRLIYYSQIVNDFQKGDIAEGYSVSREKKESFPLTVTSAQKNPTAFYLCATSASRPGANVLTFGAGSRLTVL.

The CDR3 loop reads CASSPTGAGGELFF. As DNA, the CDR3 is TGTGCCAGCAGCCCCACAGGTGCTGGGGGGGAGCTGTTTTTT. The V gene is TRBV7-3, the J gene TRBJ2-2, with D possibly matching TRBD1 (5 bases). Germline CDR1 reads SGHTA; CDR2 reads FQGTGA. The CDR3 runs 14 residues. V was cut by 5 bases and J by 8 bases, with 15 bases left in between. Based on the CDR3 plus reference TRBV7-3 and TRBJ2-2, the full variable domain is GAGVSQTPSNKVTEKGKYVELRCDPISGHTALYWYRQSLGQGPEFLIYFQGTGAADDSGLPNDRFFAVRPEGSVSTLKIQRTERGDSAVYLCASSPTGAGGELFFGEGSRLTVL.

CDR3 bases: TGCGCCAGCAGACAGGGTCTTTCCACTGAAGCTTTCTTT. Amino acids: CASRQGLSTEAFF. The V call is TRBV5-1, the J call TRBJ1-1; a weak D match, TRBD1 (6 bases). In germline, CDR1 is SGHRS, CDR2 YFSETQ. CDR3 size: 13 residues. V dropped 5 bases and J dropped 4 bases, with 12 bases sitting between them.

This sequence joins TRBV30 and TRBJ1-5, with 9 nucleotides matching TRBD1. There are 15 residues in the CDR3. Germline V gene data show CDR1 as GTSNPN and CDR2 as SVGIG (reference sequence). Trimming cost V 0 bases and J 1 base; bases outside gene matches: 1. The CDR3 sequence: CAWSVGQGSNQPQHF. In nucleotides, the CDR3 is TGTGCCTGGAGTGTTGGACAGGGGAGCAATCAGCCCCAGCATTTT.

The CDR3 DNA sequence: TGTGCCAGTAGTATTAGAGGGGGATGGCAGCCCCAGCATTTT. This translates into CASSIRGGWQPQHF. The chain uses TRBV19 and TRBJ1-5; D is perhaps TRBD1 (6 bases). The length of the CDR3 is 14 residues. Germline V gives CDR1 LNHDA, CDR2 SQIVND (reference sequence). V was pared by 3 bases and J by 7 bases, with 13 bases between.

The chain recombines TRBV3-1 (or the pseudogene TRBV3-2) with TRBJ1-5; no clear D. V lost 3 bases, J lost 4 bases, and 10 bases lay in between. The CDR3 totals 14 residues. From germline, CDR1 is LGHDT and CDR2 YNNKEL (reference sequence). The CDR3 sequence: CASSQGRKNQPQHF. CDR3 in DNA: TGTGCCAGCAGCCAGGGTAGAAAGAATCAGCCCCAGCATTTT.

This clone was found once. V usage is TRBV7-8 and J usage is TRBJ2-1; 11 bases are a match to TRBD2. The J segment lost 8 bases and the V segment lost 5 bases, leaving 5 bases of the junction unmatched. CDR3 length equals 14 residues. Per the germline V gene, CDR1 is SGHVS and CDR2 is FQNEAQ. Here the CDR3 DNA reads TGTGCCAGCAGCCCGCGGACTAGCGGGTATGAGCAGTTCTTC. This sequence encodes CASSPRTSGYEQFF. The variable domain in full, completed from reference TRBV7-8 and TRBJ2-1, reads GAGVSQSPRYKVAKRGQDVALRCDPISGHVSLFWYQQALGQGPEFLTYFQNEAQLDKSGLPSDRFFAERPEGSVSTLKIQRTQQEDSAVYLCASSPRTSGYEQFFGPGTRLTVL.

The chain employs TRBV18 and TRBJ1-2; TRBD1 aligns across 7 bases. The CDR3 totals 13 residues. J lost 7 bases, V lost 4 bases, and 6 bases had no gene match. The germline V gene encodes CDR1 KGHSH and CDR2 LQKENI. This chain's CDR3 is CASSLDRAGGYTF. The CDR3 bases are TGTGCCAGCTCACTTGACAGGGCGGGTGGCTACACCTTC.

J is TRBJ1-5 and V is TRBV27; D uncertain. The CDR3 spans 13 residues. Germline V gene lookup returns CDR1 MNHEY and CDR2 SMNVEV (reference sequence). V shed 3 bases and J shed 5 bases, with 8 bases lying between them. This CDR3 reads CASSLRPYQPQHF. DNA for the CDR3: TGTGCCAGCAGTTTGCGCCCTTATCAGCCCCAGCATTTT.

The rearrangement joins TRBV6-6 to TRBJ2-6; 10 nucleotides align to TRBD1. Germline CDR1 MNHNY, CDR2 SVGAGI (reference sequence). The CDR3 extends over 20 amino acids. Germline trimming cut 5 bases from V and 2 bases from J; bases unmatched to any gene: 15. The CDR3 DNA sequence: TGTGCCAGCAGTCGAGAGAGGCCGGGACAGGGGTTTGCTGGGGCCAACGTCCTGACTTTC. Translation gives CASSRERPGQGFAGANVLTF.

CDR3: CASTSDGGGNEQFF. The CDR3 DNA follows: TGTGCCAGCACCTCAGACGGGGGCGGCAATGAGCAGTTCTTC. The J gene is TRBJ2-1, the V gene TRBV7-9; D may match TRBD1 or TRBD2 (6 bases each). The CDR3 has 14 residues. V shed 7 bases and J shed 6 bases, with 16 bases lying between them. Germline-derived CDR1 and CDR2 are SEHNR and FQNEAQ (reference sequence). The variable domain in full, with the rest retrieved from reference TRBV7-9 and TRBJ2-1, is DTGVSQNPRHKITKRGQNVTFRCDPISEHNRLYWYRQTLGQGPEFLTYFQNEAQLEKSRLLSDRFSAERPKGSFSTLEIQRTEQGDSAMYLCASTSDGGGNEQFFGPGTRLTVL.

The chain has TRBV11-2 and TRBJ2-5; D is possibly TRBD1 (5 bases). The CDR3 runs 13 residues. The germline CDR1 and CDR2 sequences are SGHAT and FQNNGV. V lost 5 bases to trimming and J lost 5 bases, with 12 bases between them. The CDR3 sequence: CASSAKPGETQYF. The CDR3 bases are TGTGCCAGCAGCGCGAAGCCAGGGGAGACCCAGTACTTC.

This rearrangement joins TRBV15 to TRBJ2-5; 8 bases line up with TRBD1. The germline V gene encodes CDR1 LNHNV and CDR2 YYDKDF (reference sequence). The CDR3 loop spans 13 amino acids. Losses at the gene ends were 4 bases for V and 5 bases for J; bases not matched to a gene: 3. This CDR3 is CATSNRGMETQYF. CDR3 nucleotides: TGTGCCACCAGCAACAGGGGGATGGAGACCCAGTACTTC.

This clone was picked up one time. CDR3 protein: CASSLVTGVRLYNEQFF. Written as DNA, the CDR3 is TGTGCCAGCAGTTTAGTTACGGGAGTAAGACTTTACAATGAGCAGTTCTTC. This sequence joins TRBV28 and TRBJ2-1; D might be TRBD2 (6 bases). With 2 bases removed from V and 4 bases from J, the gap between germline ends came to 18 bases. This CDR3 spans 17 amino acids. Germline values: CDR1 MDHEN, CDR2 SYDVKM. Variable domain in full (rest from reference TRBV28 and TRBJ2-1): DVKVTQSSRYLVKRTGEKVFLECVQDMDHENMFWYRQDPGLGLRLIYFSYDVKMKEKGDIPEGYSVSREKKERFSLILESASTNQTSMYLCASSLVTGVRLYNEQFFGPGTRLTVL.

The rearrangement links TRBV6-5 to TRBJ1-2; 11 nucleotides match TRBD1. Looked up from germline, CDR1 is MNHEY and CDR2 is SVGAGI. J lost 8 bases, V lost 7 bases, and 6 bases had no gene match. The CDR3 consists of 13 residues. CDR3 nucleotides: TGTGCCAGCATGGGGGGACAGGGGGTCGGCTACACCTTC. Its protein product is CASMGGQGVGYTF.

Details on this clone: This specimen includes other DNA sequences encoding the same CDR3. V gene TRBV5-4 combines with J gene TRBJ2-7; D possibly uses TRBD1 or TRBD2 (6 bases each). Germline CDR1 SGHNT, CDR2 YYREEE (reference sequence). The CDR3 extends over 14 amino acids. The V and J ends lost 0 bases and 2 bases respectively, with 9 bases between them. This CDR3 is CASSLGGGPYEQYF. The DNA for the CDR3 is TGTGCCAGCAGCTTGGGAGGGGGGCCCTACGAGCAGTACTTC.

The CDR3 reads CASSPRRDWINEQFF. CDR3 sequence (DNA): TGTGCCAGCAGCCCCCGAAGGGACTGGATCAATGAGCAGTTCTTC. V is TRBV9 and J is TRBJ2-1; weak D call: TRBD2 (6 bases). V was clipped by 4 bases and J by 6 bases, with 17 bases between them. This CDR3 has 15 amino acids. CDR1 and CDR2 from the germline V gene are SGDLS and YYNGEE.

This clone was counted once. CDR3 region: CASSLGTSGRGVETQYF. CDR3 DNA sequence: TGCGCCAGCAGCTTGGGGACTAGCGGGAGGGGAGTGGAGACCCAGTACTTC. This chain joins TRBV5-1 and TRBJ2-5; 15 bases line up with TRBD2. Germline V lookup: CDR1 SGHRS, CDR2 YFSETQ. The junction had 5 bases not matched to a gene; V was cut back by 0 bases and J by 5 bases. This CDR3 has 17 residues.

This clone appeared a few times. The rearrangement joins TRBV19 to TRBJ1-5, with 7 bases identical to TRBD1. The CDR3 totals 15 residues. Trimming at V came to 4 bases and at J to 5 bases, leaving 8 bases not matched to a gene. The germline gives CDR1 LNHDA, CDR2 SQIVND (reference sequence). Here the CDR3 reads CASSTLGGGDQPQHF. The CDR3 coding sequence is TGTGCCAGTAGTACCCTGGGAGGGGGCGATCAGCCCCAGCATTTT.